These 2 T cell receptor beta chains were sequenced from one sample in a study of T cell responses to AZD1222 COVID-19 vaccine. Data came from immunoSEQ multiplex PCR; TCRdb stores just in-frame clones and leaves some out. The sample includes around 100,000 clones, around 91% of them seen just once. This specimen was peripheral blood, taken on day 0 of AZD1222 vaccination. These receptors were obtained from an adult in good health.

The chain is built from TRBV24-1 and TRBJ1-1; 7 positions match TRBD1. CDR1 and CDR2 from the germline V gene are KGHDR and SFDVKD. Trimming cost V 3 bases and J 1 base; bases outside gene matches: 10. The CDR3 loop spans 17 amino acids. CDR3 nucleotide sequence: TGTGCCACCAGTGATCCCCAGGGGGGAGAGGAGAACACTGAAGCTTTCTTT. Its translation is CATSDPQGGEENTEAFF.

This clone was observed a single time. This chain connects TRBV15 to TRBJ2-1; D might be TRBD2 (6 bases). V was cut by 4 bases and J by 2 bases, with 12 bases left in between. CDR1 is LNHNV and CDR2 is YYDKDF in the germline V gene (reference sequence). The CDR3 has 15 residues. CDR3 coding DNA: TGTGCCACCAGCAAACTTAGCGGCCCCTACAATGAGCAGTTCTTC. Protein sequence: CATSKLSGPYNEQFF.